This passage covers 29 T cell receptor beta chains from one sample sequenced in a study of OX40 agonist ivuxolimab in advanced cancers. The data were produced by immunoSEQ multiplex PCR, yet TCRdb's version contains in-frame clones alone and is incomplete. In the table there are 65,000 to 80,000 clones, almost 85% of which are singletons. This sample comprised CD4+ or CD8+ T cells sorted from blood, obtained in a trial of the OX40 agonist ivuxolimab. The receptors here all came from an adult with an advanced solid tumor such as melanoma, head and neck, liver or kidney cancer.

This sequence joins TRBV11-2 and TRBJ2-3, with TRBD2 matching over 13 bases. Losses at the gene ends were 5 bases for V and 2 bases for J; bases not matched to a gene: 7. The CDR3 covers 17 residues. The germline V gene encodes CDR1 SGHAT and CDR2 FQNNGV. CDR3 residues: CASSLTSGGAATDTQYF. In DNA form, the CDR3 reads TGTGCCAGCAGCCTTACTAGCGGGGGGGCCGCCACAGATACGCAGTATTTT.

The chain is built from TRBV5-1 and TRBJ2-2; D is undetermined. The CDR3 contains 13 residues. V gave up 4 bases and J gave up 1 base, with 5 bases separating them. Germline loops: CDR1 SGHRS, CDR2 YFSETQ. The CDR3 DNA is TGCGCCAGCAGCGAGAGGAACACCGGGGAGCTGTTTTTT. Its protein is CASSERNTGELFF.

The rearrangement uses TRBV10-3 and TRBJ2-7; 9 bases line up with TRBD1. The V gene end was trimmed by 2 bases and the J gene end by 7 bases; junction bases not matched to a gene: 9. CDR3 size: 15 residues. Germline CDR1 is ENHRY and CDR2 is SYGVKD. The CDR3, as DNA: TGTGCCATCAGTGAGCTGGGACAGGGCCTTGAAGAGCAGTACTTC. Encoded protein: CAISELGQGLEEQYF.

J is TRBJ1-6 and V is TRBV25-1; 10 positions agree with TRBD1. Unmatched junction bases numbered 6, after V lost 4 bases and J lost 9 bases. The germline gives CDR1 MGHDK, CDR2 SYGVNS. This CDR3 is 15 amino acids long. CDR3 nucleotides: TGTGCCAGCAGTGTCTCCGGGACAGGGGTTTCACCCCTCCACTTT. It codes for CASSVSGTGVSPLHF.

The chain employs TRBV4-3 and TRBJ1-6; D remains ambiguous. The V end was cut by 1 base, the J end by 6 bases, with 10 bases between. Looked up from germline, CDR1 is LGHNA and CDR2 is YSLEER. The CDR3 totals 15 residues. In DNA, the CDR3 is TGCGCCAGCAGCCAAGGGGCGCAGCCTAATTCACCCCTCCACTTT. The encoded protein is CASSQGAQPNSPLHF.

This rearrangement joins TRBV7-3 to TRBJ2-5; 9 bases align to TRBD2. Germline V gene data show CDR1 as SGHTA and CDR2 as FQGTGA. The CDR3 is 16 residues long. The trim removed 2 bases at V and 2 bases at J, leaving 6 bases unmatched. DNA for the CDR3: TGTGCCAGCAGCTTAGGCATGCGGGGGGGTCAAGAGACCCAGTACTTC. Translated: CASSLGMRGGQETQYF.

The chain employs TRBV19 and TRBJ2-5; 9 nucleotides align to TRBD2. The CDR3 runs 15 residues. V lost 5 bases, J lost 1 base, and 5 bases stayed unmatched. Germline lookup yields CDR1 LNHDA and CDR2 SQIVND (reference sequence). The CDR3 DNA is TGTGCCAGTAGTCGGGCTAGCGGGGCCCAAGAGACCCAGTACTTC. Amino acids: CASSRASGAQETQYF.

The J gene is TRBJ1-4, the V gene TRBV21-1. TRBV21-1 has pseudogene status. The CDR3 loop spans 13 amino acids. This CDR3 reads CASSKRNGGKTVF. The DNA of the CDR3 is TGTGCCAGCAGCAAGAGGAATGGAGGAAAAACTGTTTTT.

V and J are TRBV7-9 and TRBJ2-5, with D possibly being TRBD2 (5 bases). This CDR3 region has 14 residues. In germline, CDR1 is SEHNR, CDR2 FQNEAQ (reference sequence). Trimming left V 1 base short and J 5 bases short, with 11 bases between. CDR3 sequence reads: CASSLGEYAETQYF. CDR3 nucleotides: TGTGCCAGCAGCTTAGGGGAGTACGCGGAGACCCAGTACTTC.

The chain uses TRBV7-8 and TRBJ2-7; D uncertain. V lost 5 bases, J lost 0 bases, and 8 bases lay in between. There are 13 residues in the CDR3. Germline CDR1 is SGHVS and CDR2 is FQNEAQ. The CDR3 here is CASSPTISYEQYF. The CDR3 region has the DNA TGTGCCAGCAGCCCGACAATCTCCTACGAGCAGTACTTC.

The J gene is TRBJ1-5, the V gene TRBV5-6; D is ambiguous. The ends were cut back, 3 bases at V and 3 bases at J, with 13 bases in the middle. Germline-derived CDR1 and CDR2 are SGHDT and YYEEEE. This CDR3 has 15 residues. This chain's CDR3 is CASSSRLSVNQPQHF. The CDR3 region has the DNA TGTGCCAGCAGCTCCCGACTGTCCGTCAATCAGCCCCAGCATTTT.

The V gene is TRBV9, the J gene TRBJ1-6, with D unclear. CDR1 is SGDLS, CDR2 YYNGEE, per germline. The CDR3 runs to 16 residues. The V end lost 0 bases, the J end lost 7 bases, and 14 bases lay between the germline ends. This CDR3 is CASSVDHRASNSPLHF. As DNA, the CDR3 is TGTGCCAGCAGCGTAGATCACCGCGCGAGCAATTCACCCCTCCACTTT.

The chain employs TRBV5-1 and TRBJ2-7, with 7 bases fitting TRBD2. The CDR3 is 17 residues long. The germline CDR1 and CDR2 sequences are SGHRS and YFSETQ. The V and J ends lost 1 base and 3 bases, in that order; junction bases with no gene match: 13. The CDR3 loop reads CASSLRERGSLVYEQYF. The DNA for the CDR3 is TGCGCCAGCAGCTTGAGGGAGCGGGGCAGTCTTGTCTACGAGCAGTACTTC.

The J gene is TRBJ2-2, the V gene TRBV18; a weak D match, TRBD1 (6 bases). The CDR3 is 15 amino acids. The germline V and J ends were trimmed by 6 bases and 1 base, with 12 bases remaining between them. CDR1 and CDR2 (germline): KGHSH, LQKENI. The CDR3 region has the DNA TGTGCCAGCTCTCCGGGACACCAGAACACCGGGGAGCTGTTTTTT. Amino acid sequence: CASSPGHQNTGELFF.

This clone was observed a few times. The J gene is TRBJ1-6, the V gene TRBV7-8; 9 bases map to TRBD1. V gave up 6 bases and J gave up 7 bases; unmatched junction bases: 4. The CDR3 has 14 amino acids. Germline values: CDR1 SGHVS, CDR2 FQNEAQ. The CDR3 protein is CASRAGTGNSPLHF. The CDR3 bases are TGTGCCAGCAGGGCCGGGACAGGGAATTCACCCCTCCACTTT.

The rearrangement uses TRBV6-1 and TRBJ1-2; TRBD1 agrees at 8 bases. Germline trimming cut 8 bases from V and 3 bases from J; bases unmatched to any gene: 5. CDR1 and CDR2 from the germline V gene are MNHNS and SASEGT. The length of the CDR3 is 13 residues. CDR3 sequence (DNA): TGTGCCAGCTCAAACAGGGGGGACTATGGCTACACCTTC. It translates to CASSNRGDYGYTF.

The chain carries TRBV27 and TRBJ2-1, with 9 bases identical to TRBD1. Germline CDR1 is MNHEY and CDR2 is SMNVEV (reference sequence). CDR3 length: 16 amino acids. Trimming took 6 bases from V and 7 from J; bases not matched to a gene: 13. CDR3 loop: CASRIRWDRDVNEQFF. The CDR3 DNA reads TGTGCCAGCAGGATTAGATGGGACAGGGATGTAAATGAGCAGTTCTTC.

The chain employs TRBV19 and TRBJ1-3; 7 bases are shared with TRBD1. The CDR3 is 15 residues long. CDR1 and CDR2 (germline): LNHDA, SQIVND (reference sequence). J was trimmed by 2 bases and V by 4 bases; bases with no gene match: 5. The CDR3 DNA follows: TGTGCCAGTAGTACCGGCCAGGGGGCTGGAAACACCATATATTTT. Translating gives CASSTGQGAGNTIYF.

The chain recombines TRBV19 with TRBJ1-5; tentative D call: TRBD1 (6 bases). CDR1 and CDR2 (germline): LNHDA, SQIVND (reference sequence). The CDR3 loop spans 15 amino acids. The germline V and J ends were trimmed by 6 bases and 7 bases, with 19 bases remaining between them. The CDR3 sequence is CASRNREGLRQPQHF. The CDR3 DNA reads as TGTGCCAGTAGAAACAGGGAGGGGTTACGGCAGCCCCAGCATTTT.

J is TRBJ1-6 and V is TRBV11-3; no clear D. CDR1 and CDR2 from the germline V gene are SGHNT and YENEEA. This CDR3 contains 15 residues. V was pared by 3 bases and J by 1 base, with 7 bases between. DNA for the CDR3: TGTGCCAGCAGCTTGAGGAGGTCCTATAATTCACCCCTCCACTTT. It is translated as CASSLRRSYNSPLHF.

The chain employs TRBV9 and TRBJ2-1; the D is unclear. The germline gives CDR1 SGDLS, CDR2 YYNGEE. Trimming removed 3 bases from V and 4 bases from J, with 14 bases in between. The CDR3 consists of 15 residues. CDR3 in amino acids: CASSGLQRFYNEQFF. Written as DNA, the CDR3 is TGTGCCAGCAGCGGACTGCAGAGATTTTACAATGAGCAGTTCTTC.

The gene calls are TRBV7-7 and TRBJ2-1, with D perhaps TRBD2 (5 bases). V lost 1 base to trimming and J lost 0 bases, with 10 bases between them. Germline V gives CDR1 SSHAT, CDR2 FNYEAQ (reference sequence). CDR3 length: 16 amino acids. The CDR3 DNA reads as TGTGCCAGCAGCTTAGTCCTGGACTTCTCCTACAATGAGCAGTTCTTC. This translates into CASSLVLDFSYNEQFF.

The V and J genes are TRBV10-3 and TRBJ1-5; TRBD1 aligns across 8 bases. This CDR3 has 15 residues. Per the germline V gene, CDR1 is ENHRY and CDR2 is SYGVKD. V lost 2 bases and J lost 4; bases outside the gene matches: 4. CDR3 nucleotides: TGTGCCATCAGTGAGCGGACAGGGAGAAATCAGCCCCAGCATTTT. Translating gives CAISERTGRNQPQHF.

The chain couples TRBV5-1 to TRBJ2-1; 11 bases line up with TRBD2. CDR3 length: 14 residues. Trimming at V came to 0 bases and at J to 12 bases, leaving 5 bases not matched to a gene. Germline CDR1 is SGHRS and CDR2 is YFSETQ. CDR3 sequence (DNA): TGCGCCAGCAGCTTGGCCGCGACTAGCGGGACGCAGTTCTTC. Its protein is CASSLAATSGTQFF.

CDR3 nucleotides: TGTGCCAGTAGTATAGCGGCCAGGGGGGTCCATGAGCAGTTCTTC. This encodes CASSIAARGVHEQFF. This chain links TRBV19 with TRBJ2-1, with D possibly being TRBD1 (7 bases). This CDR3 has 15 amino acids. Germline V lookup: CDR1 LNHDA, CDR2 SQIVND (reference sequence). The ends were cut back, 1 base at V and 8 bases at J, with 15 bases in the middle.

In its sample, this clone was seen once. This rearrangement joins TRBV5-1 to TRBJ2-3; D perhaps matches TRBD2 (5 bases). The CDR3 runs to 15 residues. The germline CDR1 and CDR2 sequences are SGHRS and YFSETQ. Deletions cut 0 bases from V and 2 bases from J, with 10 bases between. CDR3 residues: CASSLGRGSTDTQYF. CDR3 DNA: TGCGCCAGCAGCTTGGGTCGGGGTTCCACAGATACGCAGTATTTT.

This chain links TRBV9 with TRBJ2-1; perhaps TRBD1 as D (6 bases). V lost 0 bases and J 7 bases, leaving 20 bases between the germline ends. This CDR3 contains 17 residues. Germline CDR1 and CDR2: SGDLS and YYNGEE. CDR3 DNA sequence: TGTGCCAGCAGCGTAGATCCCCCGACAGGCCCTGGGAATGAGCAGTTCTTC. This sequence encodes CASSVDPPTGPGNEQFF.

The chain joins TRBV2 to TRBJ2-3; 7 nucleotides match TRBD1. Germline V gene sequence: CDR1 SNHLY, CDR2 FYNNEI. CDR3 length equals 15 residues. Germline trimming cut 2 bases from V and 0 bases from J; bases unmatched to any gene: 2. For the CDR3, the DNA is TGTGCCAGCAGTGAAAACAGGGGAAGCACAGATACGCAGTATTTT. Amino acid sequence: CASSENRGSTDTQYF.

This chain links TRBV30 with TRBJ2-7, with TRBD2 matching 14 bases. The CDR3 runs 15 residues. Trimming at V came to 5 bases and at J to 2 bases, leaving 5 bases not matched to a gene. CDR1 and CDR2 (germline): GTSNPN, SVGIG (reference sequence). The CDR3: CAWQKTSGRAYEQYF. CDR3 sequence (DNA): TGTGCCTGGCAAAAGACTAGCGGGAGGGCCTACGAGCAGTACTTC.